Below, 9 T cell receptor beta chains from the same sample are listed, as sequenced in a study of shared clonotypes between healthy human individuals. Data came from immunoSEQ multiplex PCR; TCRdb stores just in-frame clones and leaves some out. The sample lists approximately 2.5 million clones; over 85% were seen once. The sample comprised naive CD4+ T cells sorted from blood. The subset denotes: CD45RA+ positively selected. These receptors all stem from a man aged 18 to 35 in good health.

The chain combines TRBV5-1 with TRBJ2-3; D call uncertain. V lost 1 base and J 2 bases, leaving 8 bases between the germline ends. The CDR3 has 14 amino acids. Germline lookup yields CDR1 SGHRS and CDR2 YFSETQ. CDR3 coding DNA: TGCGCCAGCAGCTTGTTCGGCCTCACAGATACGCAGTATTTT. This codes for CASSLFGLTDTQYF.

This chain joins TRBV5-6 and TRBJ2-2, with TRBD2 matching 10 bases. This CDR3 spans 15 amino acids. Trimming cost V 5 bases and J 5 bases; bases outside gene matches: 6. CDR1 and CDR2 (germline): SGHDT, YYEEEE. The CDR3 sequence is CASSFSGRRTGELFF. CDR3 nucleotides: TGTGCCAGCAGTTTTAGCGGGAGGAGGACCGGGGAGCTGTTTTTT.

The chain couples TRBV5-8 to TRBJ2-7; D is perhaps TRBD1 or TRBD2 (6 bases each). The CDR3 loop spans 14 amino acids. V lost 3 bases to trimming and J lost 5 bases, with 15 bases between them. Germline V gene data show CDR1 as SGHTS and CDR2 as YDEGEE. Written as DNA, the CDR3 is TGTGCCAGCAGCTCGTTAGGGGGAGGCAACGAGCAGTACTTC. This gives the protein CASSSLGGGNEQYF.

This chain links TRBV6-1 with TRBJ2-7, with D tentatively TRBD1 (6 bases). The CDR3 loop spans 14 amino acids. Trimming took off 2 bases at V and 2 bases at J, with 10 bases between the two ends. Germline values: CDR1 MNHNS, CDR2 SASEGT. CDR3 in DNA: TGTGCCAGCAGTGAAAGACAGGTCCCCTACGAGCAGTACTTC. It is translated as CASSERQVPYEQYF.

The chain links TRBV30 to TRBJ1-4; a possible D gene is TRBD1 (6 bases). The germline V gene has CDR1 GTSNPN and CDR2 SVGIG (reference sequence). The CDR3 is made up of 13 amino acids. With 5 bases removed from V and 8 bases from J, the gap between germline ends came to 15 bases. The CDR3 spells CAWDLDRGEKLFF. CDR3 bases: TGTGCCTGGGATTTGGACAGAGGGGAAAAACTGTTTTTT.

The chain employs TRBV19 and TRBJ1-1; 9 bases match TRBD1. V shed 4 bases, J shed 11 bases, and the junction held 11 bases outside the gene matches. Germline loops: CDR1 LNHDA, CDR2 SQIVND (reference sequence). The length of the CDR3 is 14 residues. CDR3 region: CASSTRQGGKEAFF. The CDR3 nucleotides read TGTGCCAGTAGTACCCGACAGGGGGGGAAGGAGGCTTTCTTT.

A single count supports this clone. The chain combines TRBV28 with TRBJ2-5; tentatively, D is TRBD1 or TRBD2 (5 bases each). The CDR3 spans 13 residues. Per germline, CDR1 MDHEN and CDR2 SYDVKM. V dropped 7 bases and J dropped 2 bases, with 11 bases sitting between them. The CDR3 spells CASNPGTQETQYF. The CDR3 bases are TGTGCCAGCAACCCCGGGACGCAAGAGACCCAGTACTTC.

The chain combines TRBV19 with TRBJ1-5, with a possible D match to TRBD1 (6 bases). Trimming stripped 6 bases from V and 7 bases from J, with 25 bases between. Germline CDR1 reads LNHDA; CDR2 reads SQIVND (reference sequence). The CDR3 loop spans 17 amino acids. CDR3 in amino acids: CASSPNRDIGGRQPQHF. CDR3 sequence (DNA): TGTGCCAGTAGCCCGAACCGGGACATAGGGGGTCGCCAGCCCCAGCATTTT.

In the case of this clone: Other DNA sequences in this sample translate to the same CDR3. The gene calls are TRBV28 and TRBJ2-2; D might be TRBD2 (7 bases). CDR1 and CDR2 (germline): MDHEN, SYDVKM. V was cut by 3 bases and J by 4 bases, with 12 bases left in between. The CDR3 length is 15 residues. The CDR3 nucleotides are TGTGCCAGCAGTTTGGCGGGGGCGGGCACCGGGGAGCTGTTTTTT. It encodes CASSLAGAGTGELFF.